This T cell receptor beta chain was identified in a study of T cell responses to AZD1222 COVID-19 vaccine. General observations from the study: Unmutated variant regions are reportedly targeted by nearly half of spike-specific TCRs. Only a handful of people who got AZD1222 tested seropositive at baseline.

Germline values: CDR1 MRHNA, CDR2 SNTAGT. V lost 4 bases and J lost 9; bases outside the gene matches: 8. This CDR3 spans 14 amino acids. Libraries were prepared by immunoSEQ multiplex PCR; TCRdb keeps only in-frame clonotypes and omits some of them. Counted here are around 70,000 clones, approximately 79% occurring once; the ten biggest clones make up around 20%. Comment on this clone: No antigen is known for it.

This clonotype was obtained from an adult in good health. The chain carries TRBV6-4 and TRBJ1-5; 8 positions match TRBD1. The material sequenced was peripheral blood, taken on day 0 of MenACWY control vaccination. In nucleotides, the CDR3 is TGTGCCAGCAGTGCACAGGCAGGGGGCCCGCCCCAGCATTTT. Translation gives CASSAQAGGPPQHF.